This TCR beta chain derives from a study of blood T cells in healthy people across ages. Study in general: Roughly one uniquely barcoded beta molecule per two T cells was captured.

Points on this clonotype: The antigen remains undetermined.

This CDR3 has 13 amino acids. Germline CDR1 is PRHDT and CDR2 is FYEKMQ (reference sequence). With V trimmed by 5 bases and J by 4 bases, 3 bases remained unmatched. Findings of the study overall: Underestimates were what the diversity estimates from one million T cells were considered to be. Changes in expanded clonotypes were possibly confounded, as the CMV status of donors was unknown. Researchers said unsorted PBMCs prevented a conclusive naive versus antigen-experienced comparison.

Combining a sample-barcoded 5' primer with a J-beta primer mix, a second PCR ran for roughly 7 to 11 cycles. TCRdb redid the calling of the 5' RACE reads with MiXCR, one entry per CDR3 protein. The sample records 750,000 to 950,000 distinct CDR3 sequences, under 35% being singletons. These records were also assigned to another study, of T cells of mothers and their children.

The V gene is TRBV13, the J gene TRBJ2-3; 7 bases fit TRBD2. The source is a woman between 35 and 50 years old in good health. Sequencing input: blood. This CDR3 reads CASSKSGADTQYF. CDR3 sequence (DNA): TGTGCCAGCAGCAAAAGCGGGGCAGATACGCAGTATTTT.